This T cell receptor beta chain was found in a study of T cell changes during pregnancy in multiple sclerosis. V was clipped by 6 bases and J by 3 bases, with 10 bases between them. The germline V gene encodes CDR1 SGHNT and CDR2 YYREEE (reference sequence). This CDR3 region has 13 residues. TCRdb's copy holds only in-frame clones and misses some; the assay was immunoSEQ multiplex PCR. This sample has roughly 47,000 clones, with around 89% found just once. This clonotype was obtained from a female donor with multiple sclerosis, enrolled in a pregnancy study. The sample here was CD8+ T cells from peripheral blood mononuclear cells, taken in the second trimester of pregnancy. This rearrangement joins TRBV5-4 to TRBJ2-1; tentative D call: TRBD2 (5 bases). The CDR3 sequence is CASTSGSYNEQFF. The CDR3 coding sequence is TGTGCCAGCACCTCGGGGAGCTACAATGAGCAGTTCTTC.